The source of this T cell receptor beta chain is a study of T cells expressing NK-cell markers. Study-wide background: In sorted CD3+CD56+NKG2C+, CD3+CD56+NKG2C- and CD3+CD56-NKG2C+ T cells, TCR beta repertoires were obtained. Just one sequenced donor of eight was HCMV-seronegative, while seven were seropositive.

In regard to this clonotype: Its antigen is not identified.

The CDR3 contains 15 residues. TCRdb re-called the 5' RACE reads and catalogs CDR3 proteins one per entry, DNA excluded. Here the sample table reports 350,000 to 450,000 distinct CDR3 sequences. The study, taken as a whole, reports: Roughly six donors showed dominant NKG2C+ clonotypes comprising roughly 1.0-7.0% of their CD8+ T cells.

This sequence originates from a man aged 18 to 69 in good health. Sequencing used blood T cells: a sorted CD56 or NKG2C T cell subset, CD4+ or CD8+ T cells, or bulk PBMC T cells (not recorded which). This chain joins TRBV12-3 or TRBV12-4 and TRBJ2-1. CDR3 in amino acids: CASSLTRLQRDEQFF.